These 21 T cell receptor beta chains were all obtained from the same sample, sequenced in a study of T cell repertoires in cytomegalovirus infection. Antigens of these TCRs are unknown. TCRdb fed the reads into MiXCR, producing one record per CDR3 protein. The data contain roughly 90,000 distinct CDR3 sequences, about 24% of them seen just once; the ten biggest clones take up approximately 49%. Specimen: CD8+ T cells from cultured PBMCs, collected from culture after CMV antigen stimulation. All receptors derive from a human donor in good health (CMV status not recorded). Some clones in this sample may be carry-over from other donors' samples.

This clonotype occurred a few times. The genes are TRBV19 and TRBJ1-1, with no clear D. V was shortened by 5 bases and J by 1 base, with 8 bases between the two germline ends. Germline CDR1 reads LNHDA; CDR2 reads SQIVND (reference sequence). The CDR3 loop spans 13 amino acids. The CDR3 loop reads CASSYSRNTEAFF. CDR3 in DNA: TGTGCCAGTAGTTATAGCCGGAACACTGAAGCTTTCTTT.

This clonotype was seen repeatedly, ten times or more. This chain connects TRBV11-3 to TRBJ2-1, with D hard to call. There are 16 residues in the CDR3. The germline V gene has CDR1 SGHNT and CDR2 YENEEA. Trimming shortened V by 8 bases and J by 3 bases, and 20 bases separated the two germline ends. The DNA for the CDR3 is TGTGCCAGCCGAAAAATGGGGTCCAGGTACTACAATGAGCAGTTCTTC. Translation gives CASRKMGSRYYNEQFF.

This clonotype was recorded many times. This sequence joins TRBV4-1 and TRBJ2-7; D possibly uses TRBD1 or TRBD2 (5 bases each). The V end lost 0 bases, the J end lost 0 bases, and 9 bases lay between the germline ends. This CDR3 is built from 15 residues. Germline CDR1 MGHRA, CDR2 YSYEKL. The CDR3 sequence: CASSQDEGSSYEQYF. The CDR3 DNA is TGCGCCAGCAGCCAAGATGAGGGGAGCTCCTACGAGCAGTACTTC.

The genes are TRBV4-3 and TRBJ1-2, with D possibly matching TRBD1 (5 bases). Trimming pared 0 bases from V and 1 base from J, leaving 9 bases between. The CDR3 has 15 residues. Germline loops: CDR1 LGHNA, CDR2 YSLEER. As DNA, the CDR3 is TGCGCCAGCAGCCAAGATTTCGACAGTAACTATGGCTACACCTTC. The encoded protein is CASSQDFDSNYGYTF.

CDR3 in amino acids: CAWSVDRARTEAFF. DNA of the CDR3: TGTGCCTGGAGTGTTGACAGGGCACGCACTGAAGCTTTCTTT. The chain has TRBV30 and TRBJ1-1; 7 nucleotides agree with TRBD1. V lost 0 bases, J lost 4 bases, and 5 bases stayed unmatched. The CDR3 is made up of 14 amino acids. The germline CDR1 and CDR2 sequences are GTSNPN and SVGIG (reference sequence).

This clonotype was recorded a few times. The rearrangement joins TRBV4-3 to TRBJ2-7; no definite D call. Trimming pared 4 bases from V and 0 bases from J, leaving 10 bases between. The CDR3 is 14 residues long. Germline loops: CDR1 LGHNA, CDR2 YSLEER. CDR3 in DNA: TGCGCCAGCAGCCGAACAGAGAACTCCTACGAGCAGTACTTC. This gives the protein CASSRTENSYEQYF.

CDR3 sequence: CASIERGRPLGEAFF. The CDR3 nucleotides read TGTGCCAGCATCGAGAGGGGCCGCCCTCTGGGTGAAGCTTTCTTT. The V gene is TRBV28, the J gene TRBJ1-1, with a weak D call TRBD1 (5 bases). Trimming removed 7 bases at V and 7 bases at J, with 22 bases between. This CDR3 spans 15 amino acids. Germline V CDR1 and CDR2: MDHEN, SYDVKM. The full variable domain, with the rest looked up from reference TRBV28 and TRBJ1-1, is DVKVTQSSRYLVKRTGEKVFLECVQDMDHENMFWYRQDPGLGLRLIYFSYDVKMKEKGDIPEGYSVSREKKERFSLILESASTNQTSMYLCASIERGRPLGEAFFGQGTRLTVV.

The V gene is TRBV30, the J gene TRBJ2-3, with a possible D match to TRBD2 (7 bases). V lost 1 base and J lost 3, with 14 bases in between. The CDR3 contains 15 residues. The germline gives CDR1 GTSNPN, CDR2 SVGIG (reference sequence). As DNA, the CDR3 is TGTGCCTGGAGTGGAACAGGGAGGGGGACAGATACGCAGTATTTT. It specifies CAWSGTGRGTDTQYF.

This clonotype has more than one count but fewer than ten. DNA of the CDR3: TGTGCCAGCAGTGTGGGGGACAATGAGCAGTTCTTC. Translation: CASSVGDNEQFF. This chain connects TRBV25-1 to TRBJ2-1; D is possibly TRBD1 or TRBD2 (5 bases each). Trimming took 4 bases from V and 5 from J, leaving 6 bases between them. In germline, CDR1 is MGHDK, CDR2 SYGVNS. The CDR3 consists of 12 residues.

The chain employs TRBV6-5 and TRBJ2-7, with 8 positions matching TRBD2. The CDR3 totals 13 residues. Trimming removed 5 bases from V and 7 bases from J; junction bases left unmatched: 7. The germline V gene encodes CDR1 MNHEY and CDR2 SVGAGI. In DNA form, the CDR3 reads TGTGCCAGCAGTCCCCGGGGGGGGCGAGAGCAGTACTTC. It is translated as CASSPRGGREQYF.

This clonotype occurred a few times. This chain links TRBV19 with TRBJ2-7, with TRBD1 as a possible D gene (5 bases). Germline loops: CDR1 LNHDA, CDR2 SQIVND (reference sequence). This CDR3 has 14 amino acids. V was trimmed by 3 bases and J by 3 bases, leaving 12 bases between them. CDR3 loop: CASSIVGASYEQYF. The CDR3 DNA reads as TGTGCCAGTAGTATCGTAGGGGCCAGCTACGAGCAGTACTTC.

The rearrangement joins TRBV27 to TRBJ2-1; D may correspond to TRBD1 or TRBD2 (5 bases each). With 5 bases removed from V and 6 bases from J, the gap between germline ends came to 14 bases. CDR1 is MNHEY, CDR2 SMNVEV, per germline (reference sequence). This CDR3 spans 14 amino acids. CDR3 sequence reads: CASSPGTAVNEQFF. The CDR3 DNA is TGTGCCAGCAGTCCCGGGACGGCGGTCAATGAGCAGTTCTTC.

This chain connects TRBV3-1 to TRBJ2-7, with unresolved D. The V and J ends lost 0 bases and 2 bases respectively, with 20 bases between them. The CDR3 consists of 18 residues. Germline CDR1 and CDR2: LGHDT and YNNKEL (reference sequence). CDR3 nucleotide sequence: TGTGCCAGCAGCCAAGATTATTTAGGAGTACAGTGGACCTACGAGCAGTACTTC. Protein: CASSQDYLGVQWTYEQYF.

This clonotype was seen many times. V gene TRBV12-3 or TRBV12-4 combines with J gene TRBJ1-6; D remains ambiguous. The CDR3 sequence is 12 residues long. The ends were cut back, 6 bases at V and 8 bases at J, with 8 bases in the middle. CDR3 region: CASRTWDSPLHF. The CDR3 region has the DNA TGTGCCAGCAGAACCTGGGATTCACCCCTCCACTTT.

The gene calls are TRBV7-3 and TRBJ2-2; 7 positions agree with TRBD1. Germline values: CDR1 SGHTA, CDR2 FQGTGA. The V gene end was trimmed by 5 bases and the J gene end by 0 bases; junction bases not matched to a gene: 6. This CDR3 has 16 residues. The CDR3, as DNA: TGTGCCAGCAGCCCCTCCGGGACAGCGAACACCGGGGAGCTGTTTTTT. Its protein is CASSPSGTANTGELFF.

This clonotype was seen at least ten times. The chain combines TRBV7-6 with TRBJ2-1, with D perhaps TRBD1 or TRBD2 (5 bases each). This CDR3 has 15 residues. V lost 5 bases and J 8 bases, leaving 19 bases between the germline ends. Germline V gene sequence: CDR1 SGHVS, CDR2 FNYEAQ. The CDR3 loop reads CASSIPGPGNDEQFF. Here the CDR3 DNA reads TGTGCCAGCAGCATACCGGGACCGGGGAATGATGAGCAGTTCTTC.

The sample holds many counts of this clonotype. The chain employs TRBV7-9 and TRBJ2-7; 8 nucleotides match TRBD2. CDR3 length: 16 amino acids. V lost 5 bases and J lost 2; bases outside the gene matches: 11. Germline V gene lookup returns CDR1 SEHNR and CDR2 FQNEAQ (reference sequence). The CDR3 DNA reads TGTGCCAGCAGCCCCCCGGGGGGGGGCGTAACCTACGAGCAGTACTTC. Amino acids: CASSPPGGGVTYEQYF.

About this clonotype: One end of the junction is discordant with germline, which a read error may explain. The rearrangement uses TRBV12-5 and TRBJ2-5; TRBD2 might be the D (6 bases). The CDR3 has 13 residues. Germline V gene lookup returns CDR1 LGHNT and CDR2 FRNRAP. This CDR3 is CASGYGTWETLYF. The DNA for the CDR3 is TGTGCTAGTGGATACGGGACTTGGGAGACCCTGTACTTC.

The chain links TRBV11-2 to TRBJ2-5, with 7 positions matching TRBD1. J gave up 2 bases and V 4 bases, and 10 bases lay outside the gene matches. The CDR3 runs to 16 residues. CDR1 is SGHAT and CDR2 is FQNNGV in the germline V gene. CDR3 protein: CASSSLGDRSQETQYF. The CDR3 DNA reads TGTGCCAGCAGCTCATTGGGGGACAGATCACAAGAGACCCAGTACTTC.

This clonotype was observed many times. The chain combines TRBV11-2 with TRBJ2-6; D is possibly TRBD2 (5 bases). Germline-derived CDR1 and CDR2 are SGHAT and FQNNGV. The CDR3 has 14 residues. The V gene lost 5 bases and the J gene lost 6 bases, with 11 bases spanning the gap. The CDR3 reads CASSDSAEANVLTF. DNA of the CDR3: TGTGCCAGCAGCGATAGCGCAGAGGCCAACGTCCTGACTTTC.

This clonotype was detected a few times. The chain carries TRBV6-2 or TRBV6-3 and TRBJ2-5; D possibly corresponds to TRBD1 (6 bases). The length of the CDR3 is 15 residues. The germline V and J ends were trimmed by 6 bases and 1 base, with 15 bases remaining between them. Germline loops: CDR1 MNHEY, CDR2 SVGEGT. This CDR3 reads CASRPYGTPQETQYF. CDR3 nucleotides: TGTGCCAGCAGACCTTACGGGACACCCCAAGAGACCCAGTACTTC.